This T cell receptor (beta chain) was captured by sequencing in a study of blood T cell repertoires in COVID-19. Generated by immunoSEQ multiplex PCR, the TCRdb table keeps only in-frame clones and is missing some. Altogether around 320,000 clones are present, approximately 90% being singletons, with the ten largest covering about 4.2%. Participants were aged about 18 to 89 years from around 24 US areas. Cohorts were assigned according to the clinical history that participants reported. People in the exposed group encountered a COVID-19 case within 2 weeks before entering the study. The TCR comes from a woman aged 25 to 39 who had been exposed to COVID-19. The sample taken for sequencing was PBMCs or T cells enriched from blood (not recorded which).

The CDR3: CASSSLTGRGYGYTF. CDR3 in DNA: TGCGCCAGCAGCTCCCTGACAGGGCGCGGCTATGGCTACACCTTC. This rearrangement joins TRBV5-1 to TRBJ1-2, with TRBD1 matching 7 bases. V was pared by 3 bases and J by 4 bases, with 9 bases of the junction left unmatched. The germline CDR1 and CDR2 sequences are SGHRS and YFSETQ. The CDR3 totals 15 residues.